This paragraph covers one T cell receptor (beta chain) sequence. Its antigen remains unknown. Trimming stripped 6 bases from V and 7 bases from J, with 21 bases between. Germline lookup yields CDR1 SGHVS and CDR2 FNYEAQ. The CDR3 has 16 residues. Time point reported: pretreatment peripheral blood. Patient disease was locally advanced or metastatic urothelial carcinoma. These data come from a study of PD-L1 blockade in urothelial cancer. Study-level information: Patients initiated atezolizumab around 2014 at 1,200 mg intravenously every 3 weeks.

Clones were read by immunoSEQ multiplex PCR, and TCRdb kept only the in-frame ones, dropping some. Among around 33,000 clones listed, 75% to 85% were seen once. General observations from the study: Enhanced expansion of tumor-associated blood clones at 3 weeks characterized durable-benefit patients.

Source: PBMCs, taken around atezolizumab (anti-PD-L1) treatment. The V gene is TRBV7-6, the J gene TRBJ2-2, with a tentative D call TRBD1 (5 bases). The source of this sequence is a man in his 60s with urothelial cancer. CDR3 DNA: TGTGCCAGCAGGGATCTTCTAGGCCCTAGGGGCGGGGAGCTGTTTTTT. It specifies CASRDLLGPRGGELFF.